This TCR beta chain was captured by sequencing in a study of PD-1 blockade in classical Hodgkin lymphoma. Overall study: It was nivolumab at 3 mg/kg, given intravenously every 2 weeks, that patients received.

Repertoires were generated with immunoSEQ multiplex PCR, while TCRdb's copy carries only in-frame clones and drops some. The sample includes over 25,000 clones, approximately 87% of them seen just once. All the patients suffered relapse after autologous stem cell transplantation, and brentuximab vedotin exposure differed. The germline gives CDR1 SGHRS, CDR2 YFSETQ. The CDR3 runs to 17 residues. V gave up 0 bases and J gave up 0 bases; unmatched junction bases: 9. Source: peripheral blood mononuclear cells (PBMCs), taken before the second cycle of nivolumab. The chain uses TRBV5-1 and TRBJ2-7, with 7 bases identical to TRBD1. The TCR originated in a human donor with classical Hodgkin lymphoma. The CDR3 reads CASSLAARDRDSYEQYF. The CDR3 DNA reads as TGCGCCAGCAGCTTGGCCGCGAGAGACAGGGACTCCTACGAGCAGTACTTC.